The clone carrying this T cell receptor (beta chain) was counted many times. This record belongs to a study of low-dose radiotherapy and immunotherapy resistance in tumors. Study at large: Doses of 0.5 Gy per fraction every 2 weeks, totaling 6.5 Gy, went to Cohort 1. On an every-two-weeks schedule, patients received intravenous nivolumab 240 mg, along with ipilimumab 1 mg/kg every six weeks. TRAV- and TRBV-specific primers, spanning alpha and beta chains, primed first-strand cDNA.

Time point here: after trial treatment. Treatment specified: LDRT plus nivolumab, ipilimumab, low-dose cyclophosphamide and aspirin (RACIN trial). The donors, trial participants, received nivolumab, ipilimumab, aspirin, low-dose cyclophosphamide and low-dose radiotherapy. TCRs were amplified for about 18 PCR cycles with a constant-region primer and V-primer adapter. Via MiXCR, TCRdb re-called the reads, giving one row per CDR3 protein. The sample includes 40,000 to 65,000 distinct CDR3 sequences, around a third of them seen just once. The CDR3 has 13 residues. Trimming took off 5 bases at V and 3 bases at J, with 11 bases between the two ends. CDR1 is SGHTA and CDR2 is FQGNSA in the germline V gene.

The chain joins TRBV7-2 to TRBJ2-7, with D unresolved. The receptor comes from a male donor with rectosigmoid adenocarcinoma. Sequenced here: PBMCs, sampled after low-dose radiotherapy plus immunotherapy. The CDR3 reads CASSLNWGYEQYF. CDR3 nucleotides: TGTGCCAGCAGCCTGAATTGGGGCTACGAGCAGTACTTC.